This T cell receptor beta chain stems from a study of PD-1 blockade in classical Hodgkin lymphoma. TCRdb keeps only in-frame clones here, not all; method: immunoSEQ multiplex PCR. The profile covers about 15,000 clones, with around 81% appearing a single time and 1% taken by the ten largest. Every patient experienced relapse after autologous stem cell transplantation, and brentuximab vedotin exposure varied. Magnetic negative selection purified CD4+ T cells from thawed PBMCs. V was pared by 3 bases and J by 3 bases, with 6 bases between. CDR3 length: 11 residues. Germline values: CDR1 DFQATT, CDR2 SNEGSKA (reference sequence). This clone came up once.

The chain carries TRBV20-1 and TRBJ2-7; D unclear. This TCR was recovered from a human donor with classical Hodgkin lymphoma. The sequencing here drew on CD4+ T cells from blood, taken at baseline. CDR3 in amino acids: CSARGIYEQYF. CDR3 DNA: TGCAGTGCTAGGGGGATCTACGAGCAGTACTTC.